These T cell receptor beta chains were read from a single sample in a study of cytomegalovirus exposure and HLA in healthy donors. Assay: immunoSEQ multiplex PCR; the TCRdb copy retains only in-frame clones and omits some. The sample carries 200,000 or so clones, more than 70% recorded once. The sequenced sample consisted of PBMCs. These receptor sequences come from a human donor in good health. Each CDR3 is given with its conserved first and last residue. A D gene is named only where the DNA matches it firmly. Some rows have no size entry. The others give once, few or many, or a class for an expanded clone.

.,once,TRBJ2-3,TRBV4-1,TGCGCCAGCAGCCAAATGGATAGCGCGTCAGATACGCAGTATTTT,CASSQMDSASDTQYF
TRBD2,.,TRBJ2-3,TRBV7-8,TGTGCCAGCAGCTTCGGGGCGGGAGGGTTCACAGATACGCAGTATTTT,CASSFGAGGFTDTQYF
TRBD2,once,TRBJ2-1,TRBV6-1,TGTGCCAGCAGTGAAGAGGCGCGGGGGAGCTCCTACAATGAGCAGTTCTTC,CASSEEARGSSYNEQFF
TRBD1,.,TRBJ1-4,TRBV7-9,TGTGCCAGCAGCTGGGGACAGCATAATGAAAAACTGTTTTTT,CASSWGQHNEKLFF
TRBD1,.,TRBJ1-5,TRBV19,TGTGCCAGTATAGGTCCCCGGGGACAGGGTAACAATCAGCCCCAGCATTTT,CASIGPRGQGNNQPQHF
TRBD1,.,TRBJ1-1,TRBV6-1,TGTGCCAGCAGTTTACAGACAGGGGTGAACACTGAAGCTTTCTTT,CASSLQTGVNTEAFF
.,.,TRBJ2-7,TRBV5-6,TGTGCCAGCAGCTCAACCTACGAGCAGTACTTC,CASSSTYEQYF
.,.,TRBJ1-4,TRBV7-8,TGTGCCAGCAGCCCACACAGGAGCGTAGAAAAACTGTTTTTT,CASSPHRSVEKLFF
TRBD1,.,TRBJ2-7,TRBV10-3,TGTGCCATCAGCCGGGACAGGGAGAGCGAGCAGTACTTC,CAISRDRESEQYF
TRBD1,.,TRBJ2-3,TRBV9,TGTGCCAGCAGCGCTTCGACAGGGACCACAGATACGCAGTATTTT,CASSASTGTTDTQYF
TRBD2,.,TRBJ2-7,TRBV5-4,TGTGCCAGCAGCTTGGCGGGGACTAGTGTCTACGAGCAGTACTTC,CASSLAGTSVYEQYF
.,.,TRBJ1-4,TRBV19,TGTGCCAGTAGTAATTTGGCTTCTAATGAAAAACTGTTTTTT,CASSNLASNEKLFF
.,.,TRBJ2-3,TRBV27,TGTGCCAGCAGCCCCAGGGTGACCGCCGCAGATACGCAGTATTTT,CASSPRVTAADTQYF
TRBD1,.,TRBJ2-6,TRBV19,TGTGCCAGTAATACGGACAGGGGCTCTGGGGCCAACGTCCTGACTTTC,CASNTDRGSGANVLTF
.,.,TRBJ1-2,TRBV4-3,TGCGCCAGCAGCCAAGATCGCCTAACAGGCGACGGCTACACCTTC,CASSQDRLTGDGYTF
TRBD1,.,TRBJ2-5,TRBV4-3,TGCGCCAGCAGCCAATCCGGGACAGTGGAGACCCAGTACTTC,CASSQSGTVETQYF
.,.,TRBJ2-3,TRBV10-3,TGTGCCATCAGTGGGGGGGGCAGCAGTTCGACAGATACGCAGTATTTT,CAISGGGSSSTDTQYF
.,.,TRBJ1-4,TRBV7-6,TGTGCCAGCAGCGAAGCGGGGCTACGGTCTCGTGAAAAACTGTTTTTT,CASSEAGLRSREKLFF